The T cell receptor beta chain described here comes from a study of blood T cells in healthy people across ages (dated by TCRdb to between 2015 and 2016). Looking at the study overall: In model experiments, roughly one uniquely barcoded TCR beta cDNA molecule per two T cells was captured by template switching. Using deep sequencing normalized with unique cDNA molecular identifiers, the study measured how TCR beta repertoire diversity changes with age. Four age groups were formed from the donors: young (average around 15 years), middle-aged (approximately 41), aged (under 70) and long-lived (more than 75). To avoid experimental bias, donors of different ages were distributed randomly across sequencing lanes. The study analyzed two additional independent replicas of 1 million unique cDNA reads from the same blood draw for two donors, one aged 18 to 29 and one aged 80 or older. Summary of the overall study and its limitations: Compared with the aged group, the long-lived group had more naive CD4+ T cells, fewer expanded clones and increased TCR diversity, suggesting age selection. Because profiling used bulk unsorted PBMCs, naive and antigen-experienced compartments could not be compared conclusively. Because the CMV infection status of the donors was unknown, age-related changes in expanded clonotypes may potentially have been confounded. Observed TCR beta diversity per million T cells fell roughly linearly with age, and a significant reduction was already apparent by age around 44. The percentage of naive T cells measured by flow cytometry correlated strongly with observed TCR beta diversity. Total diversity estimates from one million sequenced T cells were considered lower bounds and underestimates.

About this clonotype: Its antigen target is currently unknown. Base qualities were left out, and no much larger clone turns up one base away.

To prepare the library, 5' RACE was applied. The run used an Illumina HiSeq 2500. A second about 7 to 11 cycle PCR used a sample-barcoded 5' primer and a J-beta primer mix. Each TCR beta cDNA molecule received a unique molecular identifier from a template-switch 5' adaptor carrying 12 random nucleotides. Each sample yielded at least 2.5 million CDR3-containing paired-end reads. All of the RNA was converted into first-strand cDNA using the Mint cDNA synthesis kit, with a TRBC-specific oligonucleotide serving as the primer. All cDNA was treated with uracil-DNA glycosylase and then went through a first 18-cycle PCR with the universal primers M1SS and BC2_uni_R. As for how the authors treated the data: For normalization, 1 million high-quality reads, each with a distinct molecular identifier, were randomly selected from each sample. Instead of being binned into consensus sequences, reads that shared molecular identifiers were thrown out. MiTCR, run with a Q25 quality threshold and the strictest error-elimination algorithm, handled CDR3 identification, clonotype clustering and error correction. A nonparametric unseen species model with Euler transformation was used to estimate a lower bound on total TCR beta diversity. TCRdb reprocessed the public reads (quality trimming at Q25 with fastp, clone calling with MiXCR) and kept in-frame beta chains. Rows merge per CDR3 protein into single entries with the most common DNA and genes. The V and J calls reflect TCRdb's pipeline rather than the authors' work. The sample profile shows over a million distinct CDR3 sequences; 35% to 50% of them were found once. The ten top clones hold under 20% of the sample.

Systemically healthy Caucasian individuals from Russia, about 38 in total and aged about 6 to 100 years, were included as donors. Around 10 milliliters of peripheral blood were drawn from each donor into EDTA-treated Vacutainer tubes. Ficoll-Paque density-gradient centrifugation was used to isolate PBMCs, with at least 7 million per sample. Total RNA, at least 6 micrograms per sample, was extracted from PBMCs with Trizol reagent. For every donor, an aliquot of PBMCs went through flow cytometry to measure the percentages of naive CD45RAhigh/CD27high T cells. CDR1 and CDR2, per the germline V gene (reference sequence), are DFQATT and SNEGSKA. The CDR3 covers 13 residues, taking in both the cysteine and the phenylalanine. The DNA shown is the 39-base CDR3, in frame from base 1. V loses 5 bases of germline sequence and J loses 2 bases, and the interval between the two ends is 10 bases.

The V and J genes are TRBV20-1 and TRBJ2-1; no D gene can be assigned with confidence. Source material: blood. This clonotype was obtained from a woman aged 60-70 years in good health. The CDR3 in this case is CSARTPPYNEQFF. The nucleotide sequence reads TGCAGTGCTCGGACCCCGCCCTACAATGAGCAGTTCTTC.